The 28 T cell receptor beta chains listed next were all sequenced from one sample in a study of blood T cell repertoires in COVID-19. Profiling relied on immunoSEQ multiplex PCR, and the TCRdb table lists in-frame clones only, not all of them. The repertoire holds 150,000 to 250,000 clones, with roughly 79% as singletons. The sample taken for sequencing was peripheral blood. The receptors shown here come from a human donor with acute or convalescent COVID-19. The donor label of this sample is uncertain.

The V call is TRBV6-6, the J call TRBJ1-2; no reliable D call. The CDR3 contains 14 residues. Trimming cost V 2 bases and J 6 bases, with 13 bases left between them. Germline CDR1 MNHNY, CDR2 SVGAGI (reference sequence). This chain's CDR3 is CASSYEVVLNGYTF. The CDR3 DNA follows: TGTGCCAGCAGTTACGAGGTGGTTTTGAATGGCTACACCTTC.

V is TRBV19 and J is TRBJ1-4; D unclear. The CDR3 sequence is 11 residues long. The germline gives CDR1 LNHDA, CDR2 SQIVND (reference sequence). V lost 3 bases, J lost 8 bases, and 4 bases lay in between. CDR3 amino acids: CASSMREKLFF. As DNA, the CDR3 is TGTGCCAGTAGTATGAGGGAAAAACTGTTTTTT.

For this clone: Other DNA sequences within the sample encode an identical CDR3. The chain combines TRBV18 with TRBJ2-1; 15 bases align to TRBD2. The CDR3 sequence is 15 residues long. Trimming cost V 3 bases and J 7 bases; bases outside gene matches: 1. In germline, CDR1 is KGHSH, CDR2 LQKENI. The chain's CDR3 is CASSPGLAGGNEQFF. The CDR3 region has the DNA TGTGCCAGCTCACCGGGACTAGCGGGAGGAAATGAGCAGTTCTTC.

The chain uses TRBV9 and TRBJ1-3; 8 bases fit TRBD1. Germline loops: CDR1 SGDLS, CDR2 YYNGEE. This CDR3 is built from 17 residues. Trimming at V came to 1 base and at J to 0 bases, leaving 6 bases not matched to a gene. The DNA for the CDR3 is TGTGCCAGCAGCGTACGGGGTGACAGGGGCTCTGGAAACACCATATATTTT. Its protein is CASSVRGDRGSGNTIYF.

In this sample, this clone turned up once. This chain uses TRBV6-2 or TRBV6-3 with TRBJ2-1; the match to TRBD2 covers 7 bases. The germline V gene encodes CDR1 MNHEY and CDR2 SVGEGT. CDR3 length: 15 residues. V lost 5 bases and J lost 6; bases outside the gene matches: 10. CDR3 sequence reads: CASSLGTIVSNEQFF. DNA for the CDR3: TGTGCCAGCAGTCTTGGGACTATCGTGTCCAATGAGCAGTTCTTC.

Worth noting for this clone: Other DNA sequences in this specimen translate into the identical CDR3. This chain connects TRBV9 to TRBJ2-5, with D tentatively TRBD1 (7 bases). The CDR3 length is 16 residues. V gave up 0 bases and J gave up 5 bases, with 17 bases separating them. The germline CDR1 and CDR2 sequences are SGDLS and YYNGEE. This CDR3 is CASSVGGRAGQETQYF. Here the CDR3 DNA reads TGTGCCAGCAGCGTAGGGGGTCGGGCGGGACAGGAGACCCAGTACTTC.

The rearrangement uses TRBV7-2 and TRBJ2-7, with TRBD2 matching over 12 bases. The CDR3 loop spans 16 amino acids. Germline CDR1 is SGHTA and CDR2 is FQGNSA. With 5 bases clipped from V and 2 bases from J, the junction kept 7 bases outside the gene matches. CDR3 amino acids: CASSPRGLAGTYEQYF. DNA of the CDR3: TGTGCCAGCAGCCCAAGAGGACTAGCGGGAACCTACGAGCAGTACTTC.

The chain links TRBV28 to TRBJ2-2, with 7 bases lining up with TRBD1. This CDR3 region has 15 residues. Germline V lookup: CDR1 MDHEN, CDR2 SYDVKM. The V and J ends lost 3 bases and 4 bases, in that order; junction bases with no gene match: 5. The CDR3 protein is CASSLRGRGTGELFF. The CDR3 coding sequence is TGTGCCAGCAGTTTGAGGGGGCGCGGCACCGGGGAGCTGTTTTTT. Full variable domain (missing parts from reference TRBV28 and TRBJ2-2): DVKVTQSSRYLVKRTGEKVFLECVQDMDHENMFWYRQDPGLGLRLIYFSYDVKMKEKGDIPEGYSVSREKKERFSLILESASTNQTSMYLCASSLRGRGTGELFFGEGSRLTVL.

Comments on this clone: This specimen includes other DNA sequences encoding the same CDR3. The genes are TRBV5-1 and TRBJ1-3; D is unclear. The V gene lost 0 bases and the J gene lost 2 bases, with 6 bases spanning the gap. The germline CDR1 and CDR2 sequences are SGHRS and YFSETQ. The CDR3 contains 14 residues. CDR3: CASSLDPTGNTIYF. The CDR3 DNA reads TGCGCCAGCAGCTTGGATCCTACTGGAAACACCATATATTTT.

This clone was observed once. The J gene is TRBJ2-7, the V gene TRBV13; TRBD1 is a possible D gene (5 bases). CDR3 length: 13 residues. Between the trimmed V and J ends, which lost 3 bases and 7 bases, there was a span of 13 bases. Germline V lookup: CDR1 PRHDT, CDR2 FYEKMQ (reference sequence). This chain's CDR3 is CASSFGAVREQYF. Written as DNA, the CDR3 is TGTGCCAGCAGCTTTGGGGCGGTACGAGAGCAGTACTTC.

CDR3 amino acids: CASSSPGLVGEQYF. DNA for the CDR3: TGTGCCAGCAGCTCACCGGGACTAGTAGGCGAGCAGTACTTC. The V and J genes are TRBV11-2 and TRBJ2-7; 8 bases fit TRBD2. J lost 6 bases, V lost 4 bases, and 8 bases had no gene match. The CDR3 totals 14 residues. The germline CDR1 and CDR2 sequences are SGHAT and FQNNGV.

The J gene is TRBJ1-3, the V gene TRBV18; D is ambiguous. Deletions cut 3 bases from V and 0 bases from J, with 6 bases between. The CDR3 extends over 14 amino acids. Germline-derived CDR1 and CDR2 are KGHSH and LQKENI. DNA for the CDR3: TGTGCCAGCTCACCGTTCGGCTCTGGAAACACCATATATTTT. It translates to CASSPFGSGNTIYF.

V usage is TRBV18 and J usage is TRBJ2-3; 7 nucleotides agree with TRBD2. V was pared by 4 bases and J by 2 bases, with 15 bases of the junction left unmatched. Per germline, CDR1 KGHSH and CDR2 LQKENI. This CDR3 comprises 18 residues. This CDR3 is CASSLGLAEGGTTDTQYF. CDR3 nucleotide sequence: TGTGCCAGCTCACTAGGCCTAGCGGAGGGAGGCACCACAGATACGCAGTATTTT.

This clone appeared once. The V gene is TRBV2, the J gene TRBJ2-7; 12 positions agree with TRBD2. Unmatched junction bases numbered 10, after V lost 7 bases and J lost 3 bases. This CDR3 is 16 amino acids long. Germline CDR1 and CDR2: SNHLY and FYNNEI. CDR3 loop: CASTLGQLAGGYEQYF. The CDR3 DNA reads as TGTGCCAGCACCCTGGGGCAACTAGCGGGGGGCTACGAGCAGTACTTC. The variable domain in full, with the rest retrieved from reference TRBV2 and TRBJ2-7, is EPEVTQTPSHQVTQMGQEVILRCVPISNHLYFYWYRQILGQKVEFLVSFYNNEISEKSEIFDDQFSVERPDGSNFTLKIRSTKLEDSAMYFCASTLGQLAGGYEQYFGPGTRLTVT.

This clone has more than one count but fewer than ten. The rearrangement links TRBV29-1 to TRBJ1-1; D ambiguous. This CDR3 is 13 amino acids long. The V gene lost 4 bases and the J gene lost 0 bases, with 9 bases spanning the gap. Germline CDR1 and CDR2: SQVTM and ANQGSEA. The chain's CDR3 is CSVAPDMNTEAFF. Written as DNA, the CDR3 is TGCAGCGTTGCTCCAGACATGAACACTGAAGCTTTCTTT.

The chain is built from TRBV6-5 and TRBJ2-7; TRBD2 matches 9 bases. Germline V gives CDR1 MNHEY, CDR2 SVGAGI. V was clipped by 7 bases and J by 2 bases; unmatched bases: 6. There are 14 residues in the CDR3. CDR3 in DNA: TGTGCCAGCAACGCAGCGGGAGGCCCCTACGAGCAGTACTTC. Protein: CASNAAGGPYEQYF.

This clone was detected only once. CDR3 sequence (DNA): TGTGCCAGCAGCTCGAGCGGGGCGTCCCGAGATACGCAGTATTTT. Translating it yields CASSSSGASRDTQYF. This sequence joins TRBV7-3 and TRBJ2-3; 7 bases map to TRBD2. The CDR3 totals 15 residues. Per the germline V gene, CDR1 is SGHTA and CDR2 is FQGTGA. The V gene end was trimmed by 4 bases and the J gene end by 5 bases; junction bases not matched to a gene: 9. The variable domain in full, with the rest retrieved from reference TRBV7-3 and TRBJ2-3, is GAGVSQTPSNKVTEKGKYVELRCDPISGHTALYWYRQSLGQGPEFLIYFQGTGAADDSGLPNDRFFAVRPEGSVSTLKIQRTERGDSAVYLCASSSSGASRDTQYFGPGTRLTVL.

The chain employs TRBV5-1 and TRBJ1-1; 10 positions agree with TRBD1. This CDR3 has 13 residues. Germline values: CDR1 SGHRS, CDR2 YFSETQ. J gave up 5 bases and V 5 bases, and 3 bases lay outside the gene matches. This CDR3 is CASRWTGGTEAFF. The CDR3 nucleotides read TGCGCCAGCAGGTGGACAGGGGGGACTGAAGCTTTCTTT.

The DNA for the CDR3 is TGTGCCAGCAGCCCAACCAACCTACAGAGCTCTGGAAACACCATATATTTT. Translating it yields CASSPTNLQSSGNTIYF. V and J are TRBV5-4 and TRBJ1-3; no definite D call. Germline CDR1 is SGHNT and CDR2 is YYREEE (reference sequence). The CDR3 extends over 17 amino acids. V was cut by 4 bases and J by 0 bases, with 17 bases left in between.

This clone appeared a few times. The chain joins TRBV19 to TRBJ2-5; D may be TRBD2 (5 bases). V lost 3 bases and J 7 bases, leaving 12 bases between the germline ends. Germline V gene sequence: CDR1 LNHDA, CDR2 SQIVND (reference sequence). The CDR3 is 13 residues long. CDR3 residues: CASSIGQLGTQYF. The CDR3 DNA is TGTGCCAGTAGTATCGGGCAACTAGGGACCCAGTACTTC. Variable domain in full (rest from reference TRBV19 and TRBJ2-5): DGGITQSPKYLFRKEGQNVTLSCEQNLNHDAMYWYRQDPGQGLRLIYYSQIVNDFQKGDIAEGYSVSREKKESFPLTVTSAQKNPTAFYLCASSIGQLGTQYFGPGTRLLVL.

The V call is TRBV7-2, the J call TRBJ2-5; 7 bases align to TRBD1. The CDR3 contains 14 residues. Germline CDR1 is SGHTA and CDR2 is FQGNSA. After removal of 6 bases from V and 1 base from J, the junction contained 5 bases not matched to a gene. CDR3 protein: CASSKGGPQETQYF. CDR3 sequence (DNA): TGTGCCAGCAGTAAAGGGGGCCCCCAAGAGACCCAGTACTTC.

The rearrangement links TRBV24-1 to TRBJ1-4; 7 nucleotides align to TRBD1. This CDR3 has 15 amino acids. V lost 4 bases to trimming and J lost 8 bases; unmatched junction nucleotides: 9. Germline CDR1 and CDR2: KGHDR and SFDVKD. The CDR3 DNA follows: TGTGCCACCAGTGACCCCCGGGACAGCCGGGAAAAACTGTTTTTT. Encoded protein: CATSDPRDSREKLFF.

The V and J genes are TRBV27 and TRBJ2-7; weak D call: TRBD2 (5 bases). Between the trimmed V and J ends, which lost 2 bases and 2 bases, there was a span of 10 bases. The CDR3 has 14 residues. Germline CDR1 reads MNHEY; CDR2 reads SMNVEV (reference sequence). CDR3 loop: CASSLGGGTYEQYF. The DNA of the CDR3 is TGTGCCAGCAGTTTAGGCGGAGGCACCTACGAGCAGTACTTC.

This chain uses TRBV7-2 with TRBJ2-3; TRBD1 aligns across 8 bases. Per germline, CDR1 SGHTA and CDR2 FQGNSA. Unmatched junction bases numbered 9, after V lost 4 bases and J lost 0 bases. This CDR3 has 17 amino acids. The CDR3, as DNA: TGTGCCAGCAGCTCCCGGAGGACAGGGTCTAGCACAGATACGCAGTATTTT. Protein: CASSSRRTGSSTDTQYF.

This clone has a handful of counts. The chain employs TRBV7-2 and TRBJ2-3; D call uncertain. The germline V and J ends were trimmed by 1 base and 0 bases, with 11 bases remaining between them. The CDR3 length is 16 residues. CDR1 is SGHTA, CDR2 FQGNSA, per germline. The CDR3 loop reads CASSLVGSSSTDTQYF. The CDR3 region has the DNA TGTGCCAGCAGCTTAGTAGGTAGCAGTAGCACAGATACGCAGTATTTT. Full variable domain (remainder filled in from reference TRBV7-2 and TRBJ2-3): GAGVSQSPSNKVTEKGKDVELRCDPISGHTALYWYRQSLGQGLEFLIYFQGNSAPDKSGLPSDRFSAERTGGSVSTLTIQRTQQEDSAVYLCASSLVGSSSTDTQYFGPGTRLTVL.

This chain connects TRBV10-3 to TRBJ1-2; 9 nucleotides agree with TRBD1. Germline V gene data show CDR1 as ENHRY and CDR2 as SYGVKD. The CDR3 is 14 amino acids. Unmatched junction bases numbered 0, after V lost 0 bases and J lost 4 bases. The CDR3 region has the DNA TGTGCCATCAGTGAGTCGACAGGGGGCTATGGCTACACCTTC. This encodes CAISESTGGYGYTF.

The J gene is TRBJ2-3, the V gene TRBV5-4; 8 bases fit TRBD2. The CDR3 consists of 17 residues. Per the germline V gene, CDR1 is SGHNT and CDR2 is YYREEE (reference sequence). V was clipped by 1 base and J by 2 bases; unmatched bases: 9. The CDR3 sequence is CASSLPRPGGTTDTQYF. The CDR3 region has the DNA TGTGCCAGCAGCTTGCCCCGCCCGGGAGGGACCACAGATACGCAGTATTTT. Full variable domain (outside the CDR3, taken from reference TRBV5-4 and TRBJ2-3): ETGVTQSPTHLIKTRGQQVTLRCSSQSGHNTVSWYQQALGQGPQFIFQYYREEENGRGNFPPRFSGLQFPNYSSELNVNALELDDSALYLCASSLPRPGGTTDTQYFGPGTRLTVL.

The V and J genes are TRBV27 and TRBJ2-1, with D perhaps TRBD2 (5 bases). With 3 bases removed from V and 0 bases from J, the gap between germline ends came to 9 bases. The CDR3 contains 15 residues. Germline V gives CDR1 MNHEY, CDR2 SMNVEV (reference sequence). The CDR3 is CASSLSGSSYNEQFF. In DNA form, the CDR3 reads TGTGCCAGCAGTTTGTCTGGGAGCTCCTACAATGAGCAGTTCTTC.